This TCR beta chain was identified in a study of blood T cell repertoires in COVID-19. This CDR3 is built from 14 residues. Trimming left V 4 bases short and J 4 bases short, with 13 bases between. CDR1 and CDR2 (germline): MNHEY, SVGEGT. Per the study methods: Nucleated cell counts were estimated from reference gene primer amplification. Here immunoSEQ multiplex PCR was the method, and the copy in TCRdb shows in-frame clones only, minus some. D and trimming come from the DNA, and the V and J calls and clone size come from that table. The sample holds some 150,000 clones, roughly four fifths seen once.

The sequence was collected from a human donor with acute or convalescent COVID-19. The donor label of this sample is uncertain. Sequenced sample: peripheral blood. The chain carries TRBV6-2 or TRBV6-3 and TRBJ1-2; a possible D gene is TRBD1 (6 bases). DNA of the CDR3: TGTGCCAGCAGTTCCTTCACAGGGTCCTATGGCTACACCTTC. This encodes CASSSFTGSYGYTF.